This is a list of T cell receptor beta chains from one sample in a study of T cells in Graves' hyperthyroidism and ophthalmopathy. TCRdb analysed the multiplex PCR reads with MiXCR anew, one entry per CDR3 protein. This table has 530,000 or so distinct CDR3 sequences, about 43% appearing once. Sequenced sample: peripheral blood or thyroid tissue (not recorded which). The receptors stem from a woman under 30 with Graves' hyperthyroidism. Each CDR3 is given with its conserved first and last residue. D genes are given only for firm matches. Part of the rows lack a size; the others show once, few, many or a class for expanded clones.

TRBJ1-3	NA	NA	TRBV2	CASSVSGDTIYF	TGTGCCAGCAGTGTCTCAGGGGACACCATATATTTT
TRBJ1-4	TRBD1	NA	TRBV7-6	CASSLGTGENEKLFF	TGTGCCAGCAGCTTAGGGACAGGGGAGAATGAAAAACTGTTTTTT
TRBJ2-2	NA	NA	TRBV6-5	CASTGEGEITGELFF	TGTGCCAGCACCGGGGAGGGGGAAATCACCGGGGAGCTGTTTTTT
TRBJ2-7	NA	few	TRBV2	CARSTGAQVAEQYF	TGTGCCCGAAGTACGGGGGCCCAGGTCGCCGAGCAGTACTTC
TRBJ2-7	NA	many	TRBV15	CATSTNYEQYF	TGTGCCACCAGCACCAACTACGAGCAGTACTTC
TRBJ2-2	NA	few	TRBV3-1	CASSQVRPGWATGELFF	TGTGCCAGCAGCCAAGTACGCCCAGGGTGGGCCACCGGGGAGCTGTTTTTT
TRBJ2-6	NA	many	TRBV11-1	CASSLLAPGRGANVLTF	TGTGCCAGCAGCTTATTAGCTCCCGGACGGGGGGCCAACGTCCTGACTTTC
TRBJ2-7	NA	few	TRBV27	CASRDRNRPYEQYF	TGTGCCAGCAGAGACCGGAATCGCCCCTACGAGCAGTACTTC
TRBJ2-5	NA	many	TRBV20-1	CSAQMMAGPRETQYF	TGCAGTGCCCAGATGATGGCGGGACCCCGAGAGACCCAGTACTTC
TRBJ2-1	TRBD1	NA	TRBV24-1	CATSDQQLNRGPSNEQFF	TGTGCCACCAGTGACCAACAGCTTAACAGGGGGCCTAGCAATGAGCAGTTCTTC
TRBJ1-4	NA	NA	TRBV5-1	CASSQGDLNEKLFF	TGCGCCAGCAGCCAAGGGGACCTTAATGAAAAACTGTTTTTT
TRBJ1-1	NA	NA	TRBV10-3	CAISGFRDTEAFF	TGTGCCATCAGTGGGTTCAGAGACACTGAAGCTTTCTTT
TRBJ2-5	NA	few	TRBV5-6	CASSLMGDSATLQETQYF	TGTGCCAGCAGCTTGATGGGTGACAGTGCCACCCTCCAAGAGACCCAGTACTTC
TRBJ2-2	NA	NA	TRBV19	CASRTAPNTGELFF	TGTGCCAGTAGGACCGCCCCGAACACCGGGGAGCTGTTTTTT
TRBJ2-3	NA	NA	TRBV19	CASRDEGAKQYF	TGTGCCAGTAGGGACGAGGGAGCCAAACAGTATTTT
TRBJ2-1	NA	NA	TRBV5-1	CASSLEESSYNEQFF	TGCGCCAGCAGCTTGGAGGAGAGCTCCTACAATGAGCAGTTCTTC
TRBJ1-1	TRBD1	NA	TRBV20-1	CSASGDRAFF	TGCAGTGCTAGCGGGGACAGGGCTTTCTTT
TRBJ2-1	NA	few	TRBV25-1	CASSDAAQASSYNEQFF	TGTGCCAGCAGCGACGCCGCGCAGGCCAGCTCCTACAATGAGCAGTTCTTC
TRBJ1-5	NA	many	TRBV19	CASSAGRSKIRTQHF	TGTGCCAGTAGTGCGGGACGGTCCAAAATCAGGACCCAGCATTTT
TRBJ1-3	NA	NA	TRBV15	CATSRDGGIANYGYTIYF	TGTGCCACCAGCAGAGATGGTGGGATCGCTAACTATGGCTACACCATATATTTT
TRBJ2-2	NA	NA	TRBV12-3/TRBV12-4	CASSFKFGKNTGELFF	TGTGCCAGCAGTTTTAAGTTCGGGAAGAACACCGGGGAGCTGTTTTTT
TRBJ2-7	TRBD2	NA	TRBV20-1	CSARAGGSSYEQYF	TGCAGTGCAAGGGCGGGGGGGAGCTCCTACGAGCAGTACTTC
TRBJ2-5	TRBD2	many	TRBV7-9	CASSLGLAGGLETQYF	TGTGCCAGCAGCCTCGGACTAGCGGGAGGTCTGGAGACCCAGTACTTC
TRBJ2-7	NA	many	TRBV6-2/TRBV6-3	CASSYKGLEQYF	TGTGCCAGCAGTTACAAGGGTCTCGAGCAGTACTTC
TRBJ2-1	TRBD2	few	TRBV2	CASSGLAGSSYNEQFF	TGTGCCAGCAGCGGACTAGCGGGTAGCTCCTACAATGAGCAGTTCTTC
TRBJ2-7	NA	NA	TRBV15	CATSTVSGPYEQYF	TGTGCCACCAGCACCGTGTCGGGCCCCTACGAGCAGTACTTC
TRBJ2-7	TRBD2	few	TRBV5-4	CASSLPGLAGYEQYF	TGTGCCAGCAGCTTACCGGGACTAGCGGGCTACGAGCAGTACTTC
TRBJ1-5	NA	many	TRBV20-1	CSASEPNQPQHF	TGCAGTGCTAGTGAACCGAATCAGCCCCAGCATTTT
TRBJ1-1	NA	NA	TRBV5-1	CASSWRRGDNEAFF	TGCGCCAGCAGCTGGCGCAGGGGTGATAATGAAGCTTTCTTT
TRBJ1-4	NA	many	TRBV15	CATSRDQVASYEKLFF	TGTGCCACCAGCAGAGATCAGGTGGCCTCCTATGAAAAACTGTTTTTT
TRBJ2-1	TRBD1	few	TRBV29-1	CSPRDRDLNNEQFF	TGCAGCCCCCGGGACAGGGACCTTAACAATGAGCAGTTCTTC
TRBJ2-5	TRBD2	many	TRBV12-3/TRBV12-4	CASSLVTSTQETQYF	TGTGCCAGCAGTCTCGTGACTAGCACCCAAGAGACCCAGTACTTC
TRBJ1-1	NA	many	TRBV7-2	CASSLSRSLNTEAFF	TGTGCCAGCAGCTTATCCCGCTCCCTGAACACTGAAGCTTTCTTT
TRBJ2-7	TRBD2	many	TRBV5-1	CASSFEAGRGEQYF	TGCGCCAGCAGCTTTGAGGCAGGGAGGGGCGAGCAGTACTTC
TRBJ2-7	TRBD1	NA	TRBV4-1	CASRRTGGNEQYF	TGCGCCAGCAGAAGGACAGGGGGCAACGAGCAGTACTTC
TRBJ1-2	NA	NA	TRBV5-1	CASSLDTAGGYTF	TGCGCCAGCAGCTTGGACACGGCAGGTGGCTACACCTTC
TRBJ2-7	NA	many	TRBV7-2	CASSLGPGSRYF	TGTGCCAGCAGCTTAGGTCCAGGGAGTCGGTACTTC
TRBJ1-5	TRBD1	NA	TRBV3-1	CASSQGTGLEPQHF	TGTGCCAGCAGCCAGGGGACAGGGTTGGAGCCCCAGCATTTT
TRBJ2-7	NA	many	TRBV20-1	CSAWTAISYEQYF	TGCAGTGCTTGGACAGCAATCTCCTACGAGCAGTACTTC
TRBJ2-5	NA	many	TRBV11-2	CASSLSVETQYF	TGTGCCAGCAGCTTAAGCGTGGAGACCCAGTACTTC
TRBJ2-1	TRBD2	few	TRBV7-9	CASSDGLVINYNEQFF	TGTGCCAGCAGCGACGGACTAGTTATAAACTACAATGAGCAGTTCTTC
TRBJ2-5	NA	NA	TRBV24-1	CATTRGQETQYF	TGTGCCACCACCCGGGGCCAAGAGACCCAGTACTTC
TRBJ2-7	TRBD1	many	TRBV7-3	CASSPTGTGAYEQYF	TGTGCCAGCAGCCCAACCGGGACAGGGGCCTACGAGCAGTACTTC
TRBJ1-4	NA	many	TRBV18	CASEGEKLFF	TGTGCCAGCGAAGGTGAAAAACTGTTTTTT
TRBJ2-5	NA	few	TRBV7-9	CAGSTKETQYF	TGTGCCGGCAGCACAAAAGAGACCCAGTACTTC
TRBJ2-5	NA	NA	TRBV2	CASRPPGREGETQYF	TGTGCCAGCAGGCCCCCGGGACGTGAGGGGGAGACCCAGTACTTC
TRBJ2-2	NA	many	TRBV7-2	CASSLSPGALGELFF	TGTGCCAGCAGCTTGTCGCCCGGGGCGCTGGGGGAGCTGTTTTTT
TRBJ1-1	NA	NA	TRBV12-3/TRBV12-4	CASSLAGADEAFF	TGTGCCAGCAGTTTAGCGGGGGCAGACGAAGCTTTCTTT
TRBJ1-2	TRBD1	many	TRBV2	CASSRDRGSNYGYTF	TGTGCCAGCAGTCGTGACAGGGGATCTAACTATGGCTACACCTTC